Following are 23 T cell receptor beta chains from one sample sequenced in a study of blood T cell repertoires in COVID-19. Repertoires were generated with immunoSEQ multiplex PCR, while TCRdb's copy carries only in-frame clones and drops some. The sample gives approximately 330,000 clones, roughly 89% of which show up once; approximately 9.9% is in the top ten. Sequencing was carried out using peripheral blood. These receptors came from a man between 25 and 39 years old with COVID-19, enrolled during active disease.

The gene calls are TRBV30 and TRBJ1-1, with 10 bases matching TRBD1. CDR3 length: 14 amino acids. CDR1 GTSNPN and CDR2 SVGIG come from the germline V gene (reference sequence). Trimming took 4 bases from V and 4 from J; bases not matched to a gene: 6. The CDR3, as DNA: TGTGCCTGGACTCGGGGGACAGGGGTCACTGAAGCTTTCTTT. Its translation: CAWTRGTGVTEAFF.

This clone was seen once. This chain uses TRBV5-1 with TRBJ2-5, with 13 bases aligning to TRBD2. The trim removed 4 bases at V and 7 bases at J, leaving 10 bases unmatched. Germline-derived CDR1 and CDR2 are SGHRS and YFSETQ. This CDR3 has 16 amino acids. The CDR3 bases are TGCGCCAGCAGCGGAGGGACTAGCGGGATTGTAGGGACCCAGTACTTC. Translation gives CASSGGTSGIVGTQYF.

The chain combines TRBV7-2 with TRBJ1-1; 9 bases fit TRBD1. V dropped 0 bases and J dropped 0; count of bases not matched to a gene: 2. Germline CDR1 reads SGHTA; CDR2 reads FQGNSA. The CDR3 contains 16 residues. CDR3: CASSLAGQGLNTEAFF. The DNA for the CDR3 is TGTGCCAGCAGCTTAGCCGGACAGGGGCTGAACACTGAAGCTTTCTTT.

The chain uses TRBV11-2 and TRBJ2-1, with 8 nucleotides matching TRBD1. Germline-derived CDR1 and CDR2 are SGHAT and FQNNGV. Losses at the gene ends were 0 bases for V and 4 bases for J; bases not matched to a gene: 17. This CDR3 has 20 amino acids. The CDR3 spells CASSLDSFGSGQGEYNEQFF. CDR3 nucleotides: TGTGCCAGCAGCTTAGATTCATTTGGTAGTGGACAGGGTGAATACAATGAGCAGTTCTTC.

V usage is TRBV19 and J usage is TRBJ1-2; D is unresolved. Germline V gives CDR1 LNHDA, CDR2 SQIVND (reference sequence). Trimming cost V 4 bases and J 7 bases, with 10 bases left between them. The CDR3 runs to 12 residues. CDR3 residues: CASSTLVSGYTF. The DNA of the CDR3 is TGTGCCAGTAGTACCCTGGTTAGTGGCTACACCTTC.

This clone came up once. This chain connects TRBV5-4 to TRBJ2-5; D is perhaps TRBD2 (7 bases). V lost 2 bases, J lost 1 base, and 15 bases lay in between. CDR1 is SGHNT and CDR2 is YYREEE in the germline V gene (reference sequence). The CDR3 covers 16 residues. The CDR3 sequence is CASSLGGGRPQETQYF. The CDR3 DNA reads TGTGCCAGCAGCTTAGGGGGAGGGAGGCCCCAAGAGACCCAGTACTTC.

This clone was seen a few times. The chain joins TRBV7-2 to TRBJ2-7; TRBD1 aligns across 10 bases. V lost 6 bases, J lost 6 bases, and 5 bases stayed unmatched. This CDR3 region has 13 residues. Germline lookup yields CDR1 SGHTA and CDR2 FQGNSA. The CDR3 nucleotides are TGTGCCAGCAGGAGGACAGGGGGTGGCGAGCAGTACTTC. It translates to CASRRTGGGEQYF. Supplemented by reference TRBV7-2 and TRBJ2-7, the full variable domain reads GAGVSQSPSNKVTEKGKDVELRCDPISGHTALYWYRQSLGQGLEFLIYFQGNSAPDKSGLPSDRFSAERTGGSVSTLTIQRTQQEDSAVYLCASRRTGGGEQYFGPGTRLTVT.

The chain combines TRBV27 with TRBJ2-3; 10 bases fit TRBD2. Germline V gene data show CDR1 as MNHEY and CDR2 as SMNVEV (reference sequence). V lost 5 bases and J lost 4; bases outside the gene matches: 3. The length of the CDR3 is 14 residues. The CDR3 coding sequence is TGTGCCAGCAGTGAGCGGGGGGGCTCAGATACGCAGTATTTT. This gives the protein CASSERGGSDTQYF.

This chain uses TRBV4-1 with TRBJ1-5; weak D call: TRBD1 (6 bases). The CDR3 has 13 residues. Germline CDR1 MGHRA, CDR2 YSYEKL. The V end was cut by 4 bases, the J end by 5 bases, with 9 bases between. The CDR3: CASSLGQYQPQHF. The CDR3 DNA reads TGCGCCAGCAGCCTTGGACAGTATCAGCCCCAGCATTTT.

The chain employs TRBV5-1 and TRBJ2-1; 8 bases map to TRBD2. CDR3 size: 14 residues. With V trimmed by 7 bases and J by 5 bases, 8 bases remained unmatched. Germline V gene sequence: CDR1 SGHRS, CDR2 YFSETQ. In DNA, the CDR3 is TGCGCCAGCGCCAGCGGGGGTAACCACAATGAGCAGTTCTTC. The encoded protein is CASASGGNHNEQFF.

This chain uses TRBV11-3 with TRBJ2-2; D might be TRBD2 (5 bases). The CDR3 is 16 amino acids. CDR1 SGHNT and CDR2 YENEEA come from the germline V gene. The ends were cut back, 5 bases at V and 2 bases at J, with 15 bases in the middle. The CDR3 DNA follows: TGTGCCAGCAGCCCCCTAATGGAGGCAAACACCGGGGAGCTGTTTTTT. This gives the protein CASSPLMEANTGELFF.

The count of this clone is one. The chain joins TRBV3-1 (or the pseudogene TRBV3-2) to TRBJ2-7; D perhaps matches TRBD2 (5 bases). The CDR3 is 13 amino acids. CDR1 and CDR2 (germline): LGHDT, YNNKEL (reference sequence). V lost 4 bases, J lost 2 bases, and 9 bases lay in between. CDR3 amino acids: CASSRGYAYEQYF. In DNA, the CDR3 is TGTGCCAGCAGCCGAGGGTACGCCTACGAGCAGTACTTC.

The J gene is TRBJ2-3, the V gene TRBV5-4; 8 bases are shared with TRBD2. The CDR3 sequence is 15 residues long. The V and J ends lost 1 base and 5 bases, in that order; junction bases with no gene match: 6. Germline V CDR1 and CDR2: SGHNT, YYREEE (reference sequence). CDR3 bases: TGTGCCAGCAGCTTGAGCGGGAGTGTTGGAGATACGCAGTATTTT. It is translated as CASSLSGSVGDTQYF.

V is TRBV15 and J is TRBJ2-7; no definite D call. The CDR3 consists of 11 residues. CDR1 is LNHNV and CDR2 is YYDKDF in the germline V gene (reference sequence). V lost 4 bases and J 6 bases, leaving 7 bases between the germline ends. CDR3 amino acids: CATSIRSEQYF. Written as DNA, the CDR3 is TGTGCCACCAGCATTCGGTCCGAGCAGTACTTC.

The gene calls are TRBV6-2 or TRBV6-3 and TRBJ2-3, with a tentative D call TRBD1 (5 bases). Trimming removed 2 bases at V and 1 base at J, with 10 bases between. This CDR3 is built from 15 residues. Germline assignment: CDR1 MNHEY and CDR2 SVGEGT. CDR3: CASSYGVRGTDTQYF. In nucleotides, the CDR3 is TGTGCCAGCAGTTACGGGGTCAGGGGCACAGATACGCAGTATTTT.

The chain links TRBV5-8 to TRBJ2-2; 7 bases align to TRBD2. CDR3 length equals 17 residues. Germline V gene lookup returns CDR1 SGHTS and CDR2 YDEGEE. V lost 4 bases to trimming and J lost 2 bases; unmatched junction nucleotides: 11. The CDR3 sequence: CASSLTRASGNTGELFF. The CDR3 coding sequence is TGTGCCAGCAGCCTCACCCGGGCTAGCGGAAACACCGGGGAGCTGTTTTTT.

The V gene is TRBV15, the J gene TRBJ2-7, with a tentative D call TRBD1 (6 bases). CDR3 length: 13 amino acids. Germline CDR1 LNHNV, CDR2 YYDKDF (reference sequence). The V gene lost 3 bases and the J gene lost 6 bases, with 12 bases spanning the gap. CDR3 in DNA: TGTGCCACCAGCAGTCACAGGGTGAGCGAGCAGTACTTC. Protein product: CATSSHRVSEQYF.

The rearrangement uses TRBV7-2 and TRBJ2-7; 7 positions agree with TRBD2. The CDR3 sequence is 15 residues long. The trim removed 2 bases at V and 3 bases at J, leaving 7 bases unmatched. Germline V gene sequence: CDR1 SGHTA, CDR2 FQGNSA. Here the CDR3 reads CASSLFGGGDYEQYF. The CDR3 DNA follows: TGTGCCAGCAGCTTATTTGGGGGAGGGGACTACGAGCAGTACTTC.

This clone has a handful of counts. V usage is TRBV6-4 and J usage is TRBJ1-6; TRBD1 agrees at 7 bases. The germline gives CDR1 MRHNA, CDR2 SNTAGT. With V trimmed by 4 bases and J by 5 bases, 2 bases remained unmatched. The CDR3 contains 14 residues. Here the CDR3 reads CASSAGTDNSPLHF. In DNA form, the CDR3 reads TGTGCCAGCAGTGCCGGGACAGATAATTCACCCCTCCACTTT.

The V and J genes are TRBV11-3 and TRBJ2-2; TRBD1 aligns across 7 bases. The CDR3 covers 15 residues. Germline assignment: CDR1 SGHNT and CDR2 YENEEA. Germline trimming cut 2 bases from V and 5 bases from J; bases unmatched to any gene: 5. The CDR3 reads CASSLRAGGTGELFF. DNA for the CDR3: TGTGCCAGCAGCTTAAGAGCAGGGGGAACCGGGGAGCTGTTTTTT.

This chain connects TRBV6-1 to TRBJ1-1; 7 positions match TRBD1. The germline V gene encodes CDR1 MNHNS and CDR2 SASEGT. The CDR3 covers 15 residues. The junction had 4 bases not matched to a gene; V was cut back by 1 base and J by 2 bases. DNA of the CDR3: TGTGCCAGCAGTGAAGGGGCAGGGGGTAACACTGAAGCTTTCTTT. This gives the protein CASSEGAGGNTEAFF.

This chain connects TRBV19 to TRBJ2-1, with a weak D call TRBD1 (6 bases). Germline CDR1 reads LNHDA; CDR2 reads SQIVND (reference sequence). Trimming took off 10 bases at V and 1 base at J, with 11 bases between the two ends. This CDR3 is built from 13 residues. The CDR3 region is CATRTGSYNEQFF. CDR3 in DNA: TGTGCCACCCGAACAGGGTCCTACAATGAGCAGTTCTTC.

V usage is TRBV7-6 and J usage is TRBJ2-3; 9 bases are shared with TRBD2. There are 17 residues in the CDR3. V gave up 2 bases and J gave up 4 bases; unmatched junction bases: 10. Germline V gene data show CDR1 as SGHVS and CDR2 as FNYEAQ. CDR3 sequence reads: CASSLPQAGGSPDTQYF. CDR3 in DNA: TGTGCCAGCAGCTTACCCCAGGCGGGAGGGTCCCCAGATACGCAGTATTTT.